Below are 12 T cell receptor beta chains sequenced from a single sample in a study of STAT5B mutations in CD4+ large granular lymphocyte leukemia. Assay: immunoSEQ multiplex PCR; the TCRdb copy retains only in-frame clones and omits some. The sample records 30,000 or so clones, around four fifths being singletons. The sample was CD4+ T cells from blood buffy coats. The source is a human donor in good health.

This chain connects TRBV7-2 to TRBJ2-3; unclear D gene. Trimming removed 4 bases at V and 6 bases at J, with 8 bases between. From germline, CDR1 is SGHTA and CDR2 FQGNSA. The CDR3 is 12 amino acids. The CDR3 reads CASSYNLDTQYF. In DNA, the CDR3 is TGTGCCAGCAGCTACAACCTCGATACGCAGTATTTT.

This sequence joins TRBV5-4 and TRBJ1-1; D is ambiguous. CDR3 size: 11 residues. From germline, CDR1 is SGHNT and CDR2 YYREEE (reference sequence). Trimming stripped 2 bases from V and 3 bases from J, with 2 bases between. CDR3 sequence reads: CASSLYTEAFF. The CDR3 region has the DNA TGTGCCAGCAGCTTATACACTGAAGCTTTCTTT.

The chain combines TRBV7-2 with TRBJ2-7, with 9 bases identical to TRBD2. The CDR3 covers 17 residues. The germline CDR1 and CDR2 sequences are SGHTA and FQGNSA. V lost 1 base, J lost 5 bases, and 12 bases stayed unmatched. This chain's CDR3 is CASSLVGGRAKRNEQYF. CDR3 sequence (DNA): TGTGCCAGCAGCTTAGTTGGCGGGAGGGCCAAGAGGAACGAGCAGTACTTC.

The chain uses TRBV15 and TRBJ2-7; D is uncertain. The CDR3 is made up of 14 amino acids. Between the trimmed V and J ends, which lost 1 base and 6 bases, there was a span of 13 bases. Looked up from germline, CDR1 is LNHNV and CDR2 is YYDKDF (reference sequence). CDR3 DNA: TGTGCCACCAGCAGAGTCGCACGACTCCCCGAGCAGTACTTC. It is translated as CATSRVARLPEQYF.

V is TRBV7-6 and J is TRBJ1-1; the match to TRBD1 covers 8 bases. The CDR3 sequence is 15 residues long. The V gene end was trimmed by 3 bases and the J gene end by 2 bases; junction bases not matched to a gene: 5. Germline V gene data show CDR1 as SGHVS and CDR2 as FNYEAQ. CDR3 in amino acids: CASSLIGTGNTEAFF. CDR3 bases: TGTGCCAGCAGCTTGATAGGGACAGGTAACACTGAAGCTTTCTTT.

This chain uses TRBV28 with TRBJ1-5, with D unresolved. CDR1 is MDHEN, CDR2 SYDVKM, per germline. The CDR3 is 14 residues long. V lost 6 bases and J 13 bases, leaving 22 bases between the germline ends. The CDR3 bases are TGTGCCAGCAGGACTCCCAATAACCCCGAGCGTCAGCATTTT. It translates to CASRTPNNPERQHF.

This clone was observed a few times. CDR3 bases: TGTGCCAGCAGCGTAGGACAGGGCACACCCCTCCACTTT. As protein: CASSVGQGTPLHF. The V gene is TRBV9, the J gene TRBJ1-6; TRBD1 matches 7 bases. This CDR3 has 13 residues. J gave up 11 bases and V 0 bases, and 2 bases lay outside the gene matches. Germline CDR1 is SGDLS and CDR2 is YYNGEE.

Written as DNA, the CDR3 is TGCGCCAGCAGCCTAGGGACTAGCGGACCCCAAGAGACCCAGTACTTC. It yields the protein CASSLGTSGPQETQYF. This rearrangement joins TRBV5-1 to TRBJ2-5; 11 nucleotides agree with TRBD2. Trimming took 4 bases from V and 1 from J; bases not matched to a gene: 6. There are 16 residues in the CDR3. Germline V gene data show CDR1 as SGHRS and CDR2 as YFSETQ.

The CDR3 sequence is CASSRSGQGHEQFF. DNA of the CDR3: TGTGCCAGTAGTCGATCGGGACAGGGCCATGAGCAGTTCTTC. V usage is TRBV19 and J usage is TRBJ2-1, with 9 bases fitting TRBD1. J lost 8 bases, V lost 5 bases, and 7 bases had no gene match. The CDR3 runs 14 residues. The V gene's germline CDR1 is LNHDA and CDR2 SQIVND (reference sequence).

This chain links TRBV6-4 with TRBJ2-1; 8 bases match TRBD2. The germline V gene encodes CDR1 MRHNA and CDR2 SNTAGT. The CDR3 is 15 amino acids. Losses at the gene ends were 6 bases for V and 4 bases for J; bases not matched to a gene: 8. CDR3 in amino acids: CASSQAGVSYNEQFF. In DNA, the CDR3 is TGTGCCAGCAGCCAAGCGGGAGTATCTTACAATGAGCAGTTCTTC.

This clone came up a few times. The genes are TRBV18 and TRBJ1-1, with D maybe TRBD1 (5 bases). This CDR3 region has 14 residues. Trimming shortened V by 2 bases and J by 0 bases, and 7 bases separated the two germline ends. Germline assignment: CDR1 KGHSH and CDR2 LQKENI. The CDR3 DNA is TGTGCCAGCTCACCAGGGGGACTGAACACTGAAGCTTTCTTT. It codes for CASSPGGLNTEAFF.

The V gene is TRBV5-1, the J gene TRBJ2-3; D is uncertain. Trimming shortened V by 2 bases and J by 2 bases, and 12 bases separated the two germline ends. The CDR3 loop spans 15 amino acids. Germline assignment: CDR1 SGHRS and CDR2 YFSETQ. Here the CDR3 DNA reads TGCGCCAGCAGCTTAGATGGACCAGACACAGATACGCAGTATTTT. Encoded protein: CASSLDGPDTDTQYF.